This is a list of T cell receptor beta chains from one sample in a study of cytomegalovirus exposure and HLA in healthy donors. The table came from immunoSEQ multiplex PCR; TCRdb's copy has only in-frame clones and leaves some out. Of roughly 300,000 clones listed, 75% to 90% are singletons. The specimen was PBMCs. The receptors were sampled from a woman aged 25 to 39 in good health and CMV-seropositive. Both conserved end residues are part of each CDR3. The D gene is left open where the match is weak. Clone sizes are given selectively: once, few, many, or a class where the clone is expanded.

clone size,J gene,D gene,V gene,CDR3 protein,CDR3 DNA
NA,TRBJ2-3,TRBD1,TRBV7-6,CASSPGTGRTDTQYF,TGTGCCAGCAGCCCGGGGACAGGGCGCACAGATACGCAGTATTTT
NA,TRBJ1-1,NA,TRBV6-1,CASRNDLGTEAFF,TGTGCCAGCAGGAATGACTTGGGCACTGAAGCTTTCTTT
few,TRBJ2-7,NA,TRBV5-4,CASSFEGGDEQYF,TGTGCCAGCAGCTTTGAGGGCGGCGACGAGCAGTACTTC
once,TRBJ1-2,NA,TRBV9,CASSVAVGDGYTF,TGTGCCAGCAGCGTAGCAGTTGGGGATGGCTACACCTTC
NA,TRBJ1-1,TRBD1,TRBV5-6,CASSLQGNEAFF,TGTGCCAGCAGCTTACAGGGGAATGAAGCTTTCTTT
NA,TRBJ2-2,NA,TRBV29-1,CSALPTNTGELFF,TGCAGCGCCTTGCCTACGAACACCGGGGAGCTGTTTTTT
NA,TRBJ1-1,NA,TRBV6-5,CALEPKRDTEAFF,TGTGCCCTCGAACCCAAAAGGGACACTGAAGCTTTCTTT
NA,TRBJ2-3,TRBD2,TRBV7-6,CASSLQRGSTDTQYF,TGTGCCAGCAGCTTACAGCGGGGGAGCACAGATACGCAGTATTTT
NA,TRBJ2-2,NA,TRBV9,CASSSRDTYTGELFF,TGTGCCAGCAGCTCCCGGGACACCTACACCGGGGAGCTGTTTTTT
NA,TRBJ2-6,NA,TRBV9,CASSVGAYGGANVLTF,TGTGCCAGCAGCGTAGGGGCGTATGGTGGGGCCAACGTCCTGACTTTC
NA,TRBJ1-3,TRBD1,TRBV7-8,CASSPWDRQSSGNTIYF,TGTGCCAGCAGCCCCTGGGACAGACAAAGCTCTGGAAACACCATATATTTT
NA,TRBJ2-2,NA,TRBV25-1,CASSGVGITGELFF,TGTGCCAGCTCAGGAGTGGGCATCACCGGGGAGCTGTTTTTT
NA,TRBJ1-2,TRBD1,TRBV5-1,CASSPGTVDGYTF,TGCGCCAGCAGCCCCGGGACAGTGGATGGCTACACCTTC
NA,TRBJ2-7,NA,TRBV28,CAVQGSSYEQYF,TGTGCCGTGCAGGGGTCATCCTACGAGCAGTACTTC
NA,TRBJ1-1,NA,TRBV6-5,CASYERGHLNTEAFF,TGTGCCAGCTACGAACGCGGACATCTGAACACTGAAGCTTTCTTT
NA,TRBJ1-5,NA,TRBV15,CATVGTRGSNQPQHF,TGTGCCACCGTCGGGACCCGAGGAAGCAATCAGCCCCAGCATTTT
NA,TRBJ2-2,TRBD1,TRBV5-1,CASSTPWTGKSGELFF,TGCGCCAGCAGCACCCCGTGGACAGGGAAGTCCGGGGAGCTGTTTTTT
NA,TRBJ1-2,NA,TRBV25-1,CASSDPGQGYGYTF,TGTGCCAGCAGTGACCCGGGGCAGGGCTATGGCTACACCTTC
few,TRBJ1-1,NA,TRBV13,CASSFGGSMNTEAFF,TGTGCCAGCAGCTTCGGCGGGTCCATGAACACTGAAGCTTTCTTT
once,TRBJ2-7,NA,TRBV28,CASSSQYEQYF,TGTGCCAGCAGCTCCCAATACGAGCAGTACTTC
NA,TRBJ1-5,NA,TRBV28,CASSPYLWSNQPQHF,TGTGCCAGCAGTCCCTATTTGTGGAGCAATCAGCCCCAGCATTTT
NA,TRBJ2-7,NA,TRBV13,CASSLGITSREPQYF,TGTGCCAGCAGCTTAGGCATCACGAGCAGGGAACCGCAGTACTTC
NA,TRBJ2-1,NA,TRBV5-6,CASSLRHLIQGNEQFF,TGTGCCAGCAGCTTACGCCACTTAATACAGGGCAATGAGCAGTTCTTC
once,TRBJ1-5,NA,TRBV4-1,CASSQAQGSNQPQHF,TGCGCCAGCAGCCAAGCGCAGGGCAGCAATCAGCCCCAGCATTTT
NA,TRBJ2-1,NA,TRBV18,CASSPQGNNEQFF,TGTGCCAGCTCTCCGCAGGGTAACAATGAGCAGTTCTTC
NA,TRBJ1-1,NA,TRBV28,CASSLSGHVNTEAFF,TGTGCCAGCAGTTTATCTGGGCACGTGAACACTGAAGCTTTCTTT